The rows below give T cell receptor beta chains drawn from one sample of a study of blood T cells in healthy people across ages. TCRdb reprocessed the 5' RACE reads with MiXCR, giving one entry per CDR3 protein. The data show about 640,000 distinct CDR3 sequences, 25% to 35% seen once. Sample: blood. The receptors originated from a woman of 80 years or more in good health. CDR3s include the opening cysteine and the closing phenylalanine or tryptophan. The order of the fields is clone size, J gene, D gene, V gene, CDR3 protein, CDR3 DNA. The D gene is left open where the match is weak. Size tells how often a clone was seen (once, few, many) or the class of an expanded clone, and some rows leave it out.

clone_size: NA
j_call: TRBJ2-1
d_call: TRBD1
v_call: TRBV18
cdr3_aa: CAGPQDRRDEQFF
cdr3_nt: TGTGCCGGCCCACAGGACAGGCGGGATGAGCAGTTCTTC

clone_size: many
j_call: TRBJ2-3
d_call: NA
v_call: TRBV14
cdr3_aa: CASSRGSSSTDTQYF
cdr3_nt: TGTGCCAGCAGCCGGGGGAGCTCAAGCACAGATACGCAGTATTTT

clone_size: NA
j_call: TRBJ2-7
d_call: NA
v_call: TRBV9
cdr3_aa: CASSPQGSSYNEQYF
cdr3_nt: TGTGCCAGCAGCCCCCAGGGGAGCTCCTACAATGAGCAGTACTTC

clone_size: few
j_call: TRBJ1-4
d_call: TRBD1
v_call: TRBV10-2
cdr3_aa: CASKGQAYEKLFF
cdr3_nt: TGCGCCAGCAAAGGACAGGCTTACGAAAAACTGTTTTTT

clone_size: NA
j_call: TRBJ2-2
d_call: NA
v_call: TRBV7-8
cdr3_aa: CASSETRGTTGELFF
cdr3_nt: TGTGCCAGCAGCGAGACTAGGGGTACCACCGGGGAGCTGTTTTTT

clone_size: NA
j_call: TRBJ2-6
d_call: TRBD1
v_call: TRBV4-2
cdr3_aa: CASSQVTGASGANVLTF
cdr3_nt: TGTGCCAGCAGCCAAGTGACAGGGGCCTCTGGGGCCAACGTCCTGACTTTC

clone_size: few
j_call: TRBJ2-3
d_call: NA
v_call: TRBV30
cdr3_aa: CAWSVRRHTDTQYF
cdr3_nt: TGTGCCTGGAGTGTACGTAGGCACACAGATACGCAGTATTTT

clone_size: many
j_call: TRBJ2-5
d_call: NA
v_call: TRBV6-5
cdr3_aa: CASSYPLGTQYF
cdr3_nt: TGTGCCAGCAGTTACCCCCTGGGGACCCAGTACTTC

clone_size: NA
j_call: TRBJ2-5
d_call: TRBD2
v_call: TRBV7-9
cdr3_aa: CASSTETGGPRQETQYF
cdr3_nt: TGTGCCAGCAGCACAGAGACGGGAGGGCCACGGCAAGAGACCCAGTACTTC

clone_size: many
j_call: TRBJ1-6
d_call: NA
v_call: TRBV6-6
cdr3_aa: CASRVGSQKNSPLHF
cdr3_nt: TGTGCCAGCAGGGTCGGAAGTCAGAAGAATTCACCCCTCCACTTT